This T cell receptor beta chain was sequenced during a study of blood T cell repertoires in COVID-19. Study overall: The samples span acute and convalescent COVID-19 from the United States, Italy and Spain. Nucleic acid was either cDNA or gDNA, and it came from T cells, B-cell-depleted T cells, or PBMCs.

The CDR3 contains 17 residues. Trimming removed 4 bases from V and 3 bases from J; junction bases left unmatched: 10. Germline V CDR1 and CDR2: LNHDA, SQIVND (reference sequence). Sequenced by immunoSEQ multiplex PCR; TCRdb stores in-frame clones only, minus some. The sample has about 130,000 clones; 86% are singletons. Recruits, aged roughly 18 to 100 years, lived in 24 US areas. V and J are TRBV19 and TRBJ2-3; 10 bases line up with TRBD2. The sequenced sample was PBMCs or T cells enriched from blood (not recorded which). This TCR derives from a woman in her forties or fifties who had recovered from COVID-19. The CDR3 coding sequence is TGTGCCAGTAGTACTAGCGGGGGCCCCTTTCTGACAGATACGCAGTATTTT. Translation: CASSTSGGPFLTDTQYF.